This T cell receptor beta chain comes out of a study of blood T cell repertoires in COVID-19. Overall study context: Donors in the United States, Italy and Spain gave samples during acute or convalescent COVID-19.

The CDR3 spans 13 residues. The V segment lost 5 bases and the J segment 11 bases; nucleotides outside the gene matches: 12. From germline, CDR1 is MDHEN and CDR2 SYDVKM. Source study methods: From reference gene primer amplification, estimates of nucleated cell counts were derived. TCRdb's copy holds only in-frame clones and misses some; the assay was immunoSEQ multiplex PCR. Clonal size and the V and J genes are those of that table, whereas D and trimming came from the DNA. The sample shows around 200,000 clones, 83% of them seen only once. One Seattle source followed patients from active infection through their disease course.

Sequenced input: peripheral blood. The sequence was obtained from a woman between 25 and 40 years old with COVID-19, enrolled during active disease. The chain couples TRBV28 to TRBJ2-7, with 7 bases identical to TRBD1. CDR3 in amino acids: CASSRDSDSYKYF. As DNA, the CDR3 is TGTGCCAGCAGTAGGGACAGTGATTCATATAAGTACTTC.